This T cell receptor (beta chain) appears in the sequencing data of a study of identical twins. Findings and limits, study-wide: Weaker excess sharing between twins was seen in beta out-of-frame sequences.

This CDR3 contains 17 residues. Germline lookup yields CDR1 SGHTA and CDR2 FQGNSA. V trimming: 5 bases; J trimming: 0 bases; junction bases outside the gene matches: 9. TCRdb fed the 5' RACE reads into MiXCR, producing one record per CDR3 protein. The data contain some 460,000 distinct CDR3 sequences, more than 13% of them seen just once; the ten biggest clones take up roughly 0.5%. With regard to this clonotype: Its specificity is unknown.

In addition, the sample was reused for a study of yellow fever vaccine responses in identical twins.

This receptor was obtained from a woman aged 18-35 years in good health. Material for sequencing was CD4+ T cells sorted from blood. The V gene is TRBV7-2, the J gene TRBJ2-3, with TRBD2 matching 9 bases. CDR3: CASSESGGPRSTDTQYF. DNA of the CDR3: TGTGCCAGCAGCGAGAGCGGGGGGCCCCGCAGCACAGATACGCAGTATTTT.